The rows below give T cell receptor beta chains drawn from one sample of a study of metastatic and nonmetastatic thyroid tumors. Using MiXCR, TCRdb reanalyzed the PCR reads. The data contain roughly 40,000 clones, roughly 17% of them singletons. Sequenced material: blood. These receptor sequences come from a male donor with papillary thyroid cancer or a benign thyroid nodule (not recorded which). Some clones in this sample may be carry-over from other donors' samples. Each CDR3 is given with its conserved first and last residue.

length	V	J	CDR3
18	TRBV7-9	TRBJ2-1	CASSSGTSGKSSYNEQFF
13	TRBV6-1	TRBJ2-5	CASTGTDQETQYF
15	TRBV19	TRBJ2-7	CASSILASKSYEQYF
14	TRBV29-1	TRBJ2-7	CSVAKDFLLYGQYF
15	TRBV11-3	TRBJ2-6	CASSPPTSGASVLTF
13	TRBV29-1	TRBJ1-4	CSVVGTGGEKLFF
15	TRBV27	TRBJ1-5	CASSLGSGSSQPQHF
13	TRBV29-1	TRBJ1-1	CAAFGGSNTEAFF
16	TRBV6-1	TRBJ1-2	CASSGVWGKYSYGYTF
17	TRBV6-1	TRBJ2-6	CASSETPGGSGANVLTF
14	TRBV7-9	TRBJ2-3	CASSARQYTDTQYF
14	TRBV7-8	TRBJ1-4	CASSFGGTNEKLFF
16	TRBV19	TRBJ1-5	CASRISVGQVNQPQHF
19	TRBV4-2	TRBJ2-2	CASSGSGTGKFANTGELFF
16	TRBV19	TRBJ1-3	CATTGTGGLSGNTIYF
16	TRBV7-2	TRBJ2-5	CASSLGSSGVQETQYF
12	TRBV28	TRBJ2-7	CASIPSSYEQYF
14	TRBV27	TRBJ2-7	CASSLSVGAYERYF
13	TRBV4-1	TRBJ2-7	CASSQGTGYEQYF
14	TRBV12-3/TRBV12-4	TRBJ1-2	CASSLGGGRRGYTF
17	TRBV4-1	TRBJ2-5	CASSQEGLAGGRETQYF
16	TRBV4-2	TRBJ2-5	CASSQVGYVGGGTQYF